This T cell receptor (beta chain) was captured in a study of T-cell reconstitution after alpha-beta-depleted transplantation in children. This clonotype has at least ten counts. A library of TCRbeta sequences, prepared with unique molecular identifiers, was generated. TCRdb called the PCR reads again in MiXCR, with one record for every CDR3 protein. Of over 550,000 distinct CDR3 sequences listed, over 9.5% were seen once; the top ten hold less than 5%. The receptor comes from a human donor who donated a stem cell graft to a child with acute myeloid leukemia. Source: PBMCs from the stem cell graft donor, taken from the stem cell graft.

The CDR3 region is CASSSSSGLNTGELFF. The CDR3, as DNA: TGTGCCAGCAGCTCGTCTAGCGGGTTAAACACCGGGGAGCTGTTTTTT. The chain uses TRBV7-6 and TRBJ2-2, with 8 bases matching TRBD2. With V trimmed by 4 bases and J by 2 bases, 6 bases remained unmatched. Per germline, CDR1 SGHVS and CDR2 FNYEAQ. This CDR3 region has 16 residues. The full variable domain, rest sourced from reference TRBV7-6 and TRBJ2-2, is GAGVSQSPRYKVTKRGQDVALRCDPISGHVSLYWYRQALGQGPEFLTYFNYEAQQDKSGLPNDRFSAERPEGSISTLTIQRTEQRDSAMYRCASSSSSGLNTGELFFGEGSRLTVL.